The 11 T cell receptor beta chains given below trace back to one sample, sequenced in a study of blood T cell repertoires in COVID-19. The data were produced by immunoSEQ multiplex PCR, yet TCRdb's version contains in-frame clones alone and is incomplete. Here the sample spans about 120,000 clones, about 83% being singletons. The specimen sequenced was peripheral blood. Every receptor here comes from an elderly man with active or convalescent COVID-19.

This chain uses TRBV28 with TRBJ1-2, with 7 bases fitting TRBD1. From germline, CDR1 is MDHEN and CDR2 SYDVKM. Trimming took 5 bases from V and 7 from J; bases not matched to a gene: 10. The CDR3 is 14 amino acids. The CDR3, as DNA: TGTGCCAGCAGTGTGCAGGGGGGAAAGCGTGGCTACACCTTC. Its translation: CASSVQGGKRGYTF.

The V call is TRBV11-2, the J call TRBJ1-2; D is perhaps TRBD1 (5 bases). Trimming cost V 6 bases and J 4 bases, with 18 bases left between them. There are 15 residues in the CDR3. The germline gives CDR1 SGHAT, CDR2 FQNNGV. The CDR3 region has the DNA TGTGCCAGCAGTTCTCAGCTGGAGGGGTTCTATGGCTACACCTTC. It encodes CASSSQLEGFYGYTF.

The V and J genes are TRBV24-1 and TRBJ1-5; the D gene is possibly TRBD1 (5 bases). The CDR3 contains 14 residues. Trimming stripped 3 bases from V and 0 bases from J, with 5 bases between. The germline V gene encodes CDR1 KGHDR and CDR2 SFDVKD. CDR3 protein: CATSDDSSNQPQHF. In DNA form, the CDR3 reads TGTGCCACCAGTGATGACAGTAGCAATCAGCCCCAGCATTTT.

This rearrangement joins TRBV7-8 to TRBJ2-3, with 10 bases aligning to TRBD2. Germline CDR1 and CDR2: SGHVS and FQNEAQ. This CDR3 region has 14 residues. V lost 5 bases, J lost 3 bases, and 2 bases stayed unmatched. The chain's CDR3 is CASSPSGGTDTQYF. In nucleotides, the CDR3 is TGTGCCAGCAGCCCTAGCGGGGGAACAGATACGCAGTATTTT.

The chain employs TRBV18 and TRBJ1-2, with no clear D. CDR1 and CDR2 from the germline V gene are KGHSH and LQKENI. The CDR3 is 13 residues long. V was shortened by 6 bases and J by 3 bases, with 11 bases between the two germline ends. CDR3 DNA: TGTGCCAGCTCCGTCAAAGAGGACTATGGCTACACCTTC. This gives the protein CASSVKEDYGYTF.

The chain links TRBV29-1 to TRBJ2-3; 8 nucleotides agree with TRBD2. The CDR3 extends over 13 amino acids. From germline, CDR1 is SQVTM and CDR2 ANQGSEA. V dropped 6 bases and J dropped 4; count of bases not matched to a gene: 6. In DNA, the CDR3 is TGCAGCGTCAATAGCGGGGCCTCAGATACGCAGTATTTT. Translating it yields CSVNSGASDTQYF.

This chain joins TRBV2 and TRBJ2-1; 7 bases line up with TRBD2. CDR1 is SNHLY and CDR2 is FYNNEI in the germline V gene. Germline trimming cut 3 bases from V and 4 bases from J; bases unmatched to any gene: 6. The CDR3 length is 15 residues. For the CDR3, the DNA is TGTGCCAGCAGTGAGGGAGGGACCAGGTACAATGAGCAGTTCTTC. Protein: CASSEGGTRYNEQFF.

This chain connects TRBV11-2 to TRBJ2-5; 10 bases match TRBD2. Losses at the gene ends were 0 bases for V and 9 bases for J; bases not matched to a gene: 16. The germline CDR1 and CDR2 sequences are SGHAT and FQNNGV. This CDR3 is 18 amino acids long. The CDR3 DNA reads TGTGCCAGCAGCTTAGACCTAGCGGGGGACCCAAAAACGGCGCCCCAGTACTTC. This translates into CASSLDLAGDPKTAPQYF.

The J gene is TRBJ1-2, the V gene TRBV28, with unresolved D. The CDR3 extends over 12 amino acids. Germline V lookup: CDR1 MDHEN, CDR2 SYDVKM. Trimming cost V 7 bases and J 4 bases, with 10 bases left between them. CDR3 coding DNA: TGTGCCAGCACGCAGGAGGCCTATGGCTACACCTTC. Translation: CASTQEAYGYTF.

This chain joins TRBV7-2 and TRBJ1-2, with a weak D call TRBD1 (6 bases). V was clipped by 1 base and J by 8 bases, with 11 bases between them. The CDR3 runs 13 residues. CDR1 and CDR2 from the germline V gene are SGHTA and FQGNSA. In nucleotides, the CDR3 is TGTGCCAGCAGCTTAGACAGGGAAGGGGGCTACACCTTC. It translates to CASSLDREGGYTF. The variable domain in full, completed from reference TRBV7-2 and TRBJ1-2, reads GAGVSQSPSNKVTEKGKDVELRCDPISGHTALYWYRQSLGQGLEFLIYFQGNSAPDKSGLPSDRFSAERTGGSVSTLTIQRTQQEDSAVYLCASSLDREGGYTFGSGTRLTVV.

This chain links TRBV5-6 with TRBJ2-5, with 8 positions matching TRBD1. CDR3 length: 13 amino acids. J was trimmed by 7 bases and V by 4 bases; bases with no gene match: 6. CDR1 SGHDT and CDR2 YYEEEE come from the germline V gene. CDR3 loop: CASSPDRDGTQYF. CDR3 DNA: TGTGCCAGCAGCCCGGACAGGGATGGGACCCAGTACTTC.